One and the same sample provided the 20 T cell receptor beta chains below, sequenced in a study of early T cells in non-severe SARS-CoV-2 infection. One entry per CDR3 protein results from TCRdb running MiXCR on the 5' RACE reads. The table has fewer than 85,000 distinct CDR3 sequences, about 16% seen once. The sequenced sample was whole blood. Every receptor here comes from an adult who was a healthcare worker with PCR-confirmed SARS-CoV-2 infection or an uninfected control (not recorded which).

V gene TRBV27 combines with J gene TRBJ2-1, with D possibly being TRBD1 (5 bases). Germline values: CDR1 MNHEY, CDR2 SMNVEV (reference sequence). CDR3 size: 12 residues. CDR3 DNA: TGTGCAACAGGAGCCACTTACAATGAGCAGTTCTTC. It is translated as CATGATYNEQFF.

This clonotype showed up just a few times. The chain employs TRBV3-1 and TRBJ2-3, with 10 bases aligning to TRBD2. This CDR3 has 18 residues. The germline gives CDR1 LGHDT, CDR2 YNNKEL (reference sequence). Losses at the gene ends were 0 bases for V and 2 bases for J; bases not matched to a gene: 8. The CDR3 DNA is TGTGCCAGCAGCCAAGATAGGTGGAGCGGGGGGGACACAGATACGCAGTATTTT. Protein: CASSQDRWSGGDTDTQYF.

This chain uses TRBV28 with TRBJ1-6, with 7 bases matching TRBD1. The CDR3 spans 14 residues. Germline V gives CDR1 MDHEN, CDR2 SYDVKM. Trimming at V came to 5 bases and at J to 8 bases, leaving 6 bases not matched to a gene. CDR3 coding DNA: TGTGCCAGCAGTGCGACAGGGTTTGATTCACCCCTCCACTTT. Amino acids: CASSATGFDSPLHF. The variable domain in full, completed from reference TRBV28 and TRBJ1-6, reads DVKVTQSSRYLVKRTGEKVFLECVQDMDHENMFWYRQDPGLGLRLIYFSYDVKMKEKGDIPEGYSVSREKKERFSLILESASTNQTSMYLCASSATGFDSPLHFGNGTRLTVT.

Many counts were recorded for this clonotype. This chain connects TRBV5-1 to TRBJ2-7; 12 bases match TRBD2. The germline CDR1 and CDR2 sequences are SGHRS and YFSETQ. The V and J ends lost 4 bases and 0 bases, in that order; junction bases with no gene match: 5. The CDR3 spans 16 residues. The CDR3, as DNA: TGCGCCAGCAGCCAAGGACTAGCGGGAAGCTCCTACGAGCAGTACTTC. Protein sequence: CASSQGLAGSSYEQYF.

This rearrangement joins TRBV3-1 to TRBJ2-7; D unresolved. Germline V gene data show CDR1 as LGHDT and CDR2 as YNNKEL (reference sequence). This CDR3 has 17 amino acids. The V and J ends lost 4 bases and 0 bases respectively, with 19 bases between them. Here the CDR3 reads CASSPTHLRLSSYEQYF. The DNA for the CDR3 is TGTGCCAGCAGCCCGACTCACCTTCGGCTCAGCTCCTACGAGCAGTACTTC.

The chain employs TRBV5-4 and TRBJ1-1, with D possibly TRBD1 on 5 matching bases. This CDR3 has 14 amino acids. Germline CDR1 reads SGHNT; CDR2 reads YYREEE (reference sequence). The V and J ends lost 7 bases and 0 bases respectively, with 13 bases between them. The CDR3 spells CASGIQDLNTEAFF. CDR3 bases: TGTGCCAGCGGAATACAGGACTTGAACACTGAAGCTTTCTTT.

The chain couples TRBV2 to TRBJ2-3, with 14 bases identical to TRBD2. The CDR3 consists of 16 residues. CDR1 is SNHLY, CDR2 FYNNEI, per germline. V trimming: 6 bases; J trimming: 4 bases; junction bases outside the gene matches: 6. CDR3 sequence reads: CASSAGLAGAADTQYF. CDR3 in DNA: TGTGCCAGCAGCGCGGGACTAGCGGGAGCAGCAGATACGCAGTATTTT.

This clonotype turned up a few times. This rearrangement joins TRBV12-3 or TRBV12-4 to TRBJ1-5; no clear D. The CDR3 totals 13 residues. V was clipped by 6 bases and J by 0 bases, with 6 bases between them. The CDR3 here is CASRGFSNQPQHF. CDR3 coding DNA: TGTGCCAGCAGGGGGTTTAGCAATCAGCCCCAGCATTTT.

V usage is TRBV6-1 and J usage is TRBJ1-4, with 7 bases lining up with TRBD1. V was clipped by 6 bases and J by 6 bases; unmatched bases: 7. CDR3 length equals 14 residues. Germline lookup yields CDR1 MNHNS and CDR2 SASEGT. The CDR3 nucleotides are TGTGCCAGCAGCGCGACAGGGTCGGATGAAAAACTGTTTTTT. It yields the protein CASSATGSDEKLFF.

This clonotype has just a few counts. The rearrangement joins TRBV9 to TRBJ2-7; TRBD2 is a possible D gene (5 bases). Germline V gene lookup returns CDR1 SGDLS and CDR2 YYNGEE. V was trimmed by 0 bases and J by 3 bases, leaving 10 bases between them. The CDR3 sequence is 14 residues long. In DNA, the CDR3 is TGTGCCAGCAGCGTAGCCCTAACTAGCTACGAGCAGTACTTC. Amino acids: CASSVALTSYEQYF.

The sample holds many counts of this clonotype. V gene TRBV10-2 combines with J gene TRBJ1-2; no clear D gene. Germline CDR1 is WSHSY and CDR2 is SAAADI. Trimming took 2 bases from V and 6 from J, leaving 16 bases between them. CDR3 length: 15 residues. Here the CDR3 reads CASSEPGGRIHGYTF. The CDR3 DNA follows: TGCGCCAGCAGTGAGCCGGGTGGCAGGATCCATGGCTACACCTTC.

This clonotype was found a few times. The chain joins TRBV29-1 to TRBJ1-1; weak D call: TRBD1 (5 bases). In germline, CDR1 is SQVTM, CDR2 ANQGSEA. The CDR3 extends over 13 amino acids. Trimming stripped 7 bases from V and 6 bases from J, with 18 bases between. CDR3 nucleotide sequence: TGCAGCGCCCCCGGTCCGGGGCTCCCTGAAGCTTTCTTT. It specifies CSAPGPGLPEAFF.

The CDR3 loop is CASSSQGAQGYNEQFF. DNA of the CDR3: TGCGCCAGCAGCTCCCAGGGGGCGCAAGGCTACAATGAGCAGTTCTTC. The rearrangement uses TRBV5-1 and TRBJ2-1; 8 bases fit TRBD1. Germline V gene lookup returns CDR1 SGHRS and CDR2 YFSETQ. With 3 bases clipped from V and 3 bases from J, the junction kept 8 bases outside the gene matches. The length of the CDR3 is 16 residues.

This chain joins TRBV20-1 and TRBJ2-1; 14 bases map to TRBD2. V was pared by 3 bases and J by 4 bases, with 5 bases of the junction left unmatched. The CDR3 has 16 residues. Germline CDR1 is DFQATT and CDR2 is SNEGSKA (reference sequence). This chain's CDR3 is CSASGLAGGGYNEQFF. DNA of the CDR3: TGCAGTGCTAGCGGACTAGCGGGAGGAGGGTACAATGAGCAGTTCTTC.

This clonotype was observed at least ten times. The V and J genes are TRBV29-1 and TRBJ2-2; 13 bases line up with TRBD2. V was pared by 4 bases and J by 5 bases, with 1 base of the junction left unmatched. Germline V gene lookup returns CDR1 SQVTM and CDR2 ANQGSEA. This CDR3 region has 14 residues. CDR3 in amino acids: CSVVGLAGTGELFF. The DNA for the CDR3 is TGCAGCGTTGTGGGACTAGCGGGGACCGGGGAGCTGTTTTTT.

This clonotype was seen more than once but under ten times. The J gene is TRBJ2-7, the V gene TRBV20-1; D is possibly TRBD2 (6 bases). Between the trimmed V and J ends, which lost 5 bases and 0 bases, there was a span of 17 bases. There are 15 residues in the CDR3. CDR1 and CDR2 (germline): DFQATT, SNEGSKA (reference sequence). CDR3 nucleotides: TGCAGTGCTTTCCGAAGCGGGTCCAGCTCCTACGAGCAGTACTTC. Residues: CSAFRSGSSSYEQYF.

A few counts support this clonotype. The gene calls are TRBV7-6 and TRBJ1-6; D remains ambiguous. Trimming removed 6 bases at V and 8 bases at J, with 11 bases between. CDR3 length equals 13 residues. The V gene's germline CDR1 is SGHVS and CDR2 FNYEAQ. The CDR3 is CASSPSTHSPLHF. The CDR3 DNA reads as TGTGCCAGCAGTCCCTCTACCCATTCACCCCTCCACTTT.

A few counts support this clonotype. The CDR3 sequence is CASHQTLGLAYNEQFF. For the CDR3, the DNA is TGTGCCAGCCATCAAACGCTCGGACTAGCGTACAATGAGCAGTTCTTC. The rearrangement joins TRBV12-3 or TRBV12-4 to TRBJ2-1; 9 positions agree with TRBD2. The CDR3 sequence is 16 residues long. Losses at the gene ends were 8 bases for V and 4 bases for J; bases not matched to a gene: 12.

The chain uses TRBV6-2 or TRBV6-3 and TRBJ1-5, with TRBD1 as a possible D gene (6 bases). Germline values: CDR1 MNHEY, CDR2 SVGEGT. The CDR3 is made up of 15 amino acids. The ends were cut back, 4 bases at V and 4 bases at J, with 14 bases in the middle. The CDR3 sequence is CASSSQGHRNQPQHF. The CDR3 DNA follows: TGTGCCAGCAGTTCACAGGGCCATCGGAATCAGCCCCAGCATTTT.

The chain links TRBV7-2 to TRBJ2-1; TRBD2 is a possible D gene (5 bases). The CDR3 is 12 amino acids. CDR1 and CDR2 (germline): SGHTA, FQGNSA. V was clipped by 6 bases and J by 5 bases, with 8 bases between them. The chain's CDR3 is CASRDYNNEQFF. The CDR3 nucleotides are TGTGCCAGCAGAGACTACAACAATGAGCAGTTCTTC.